This note documents a single T cell receptor (beta chain) sequence. The germline V and J ends were trimmed by 2 bases and 1 base, with 5 bases remaining between them. CDR1 and CDR2 from the germline V gene are MNHNY and SVGAGI (reference sequence). This CDR3 is built from 13 residues. This sample stems from a study of blood T cell repertoires in COVID-19. Study-level background: Some COVID-19 samples were acute and others convalescent; all came from the United States, Italy and Spain.

Profiled with immunoSEQ multiplex PCR; TCRdb holds only in-frame clones, not every one. The table records approximately 200,000 clones, around nine tenths of them present only once. The sequence was obtained from a woman in her sixties or seventies with acute or convalescent COVID-19. The gene calls are TRBV6-6 and TRBJ1-2; D is uncertain. Sequenced input: peripheral blood. This chain's CDR3 is CASSYGGNYGYTF. The CDR3 DNA is TGTGCCAGCAGTTACGGCGGTAACTATGGCTACACCTTC.